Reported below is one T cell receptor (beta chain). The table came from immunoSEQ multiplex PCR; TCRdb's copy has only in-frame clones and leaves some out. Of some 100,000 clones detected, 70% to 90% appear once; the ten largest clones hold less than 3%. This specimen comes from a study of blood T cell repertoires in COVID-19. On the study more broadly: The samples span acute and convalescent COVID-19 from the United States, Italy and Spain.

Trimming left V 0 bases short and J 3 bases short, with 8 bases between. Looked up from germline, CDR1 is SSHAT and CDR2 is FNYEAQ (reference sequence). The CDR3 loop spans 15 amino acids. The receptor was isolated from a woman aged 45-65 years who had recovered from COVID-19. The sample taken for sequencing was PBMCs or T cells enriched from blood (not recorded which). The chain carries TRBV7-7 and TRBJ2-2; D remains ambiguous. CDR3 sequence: CASSLAPGDTGELFF. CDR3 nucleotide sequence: TGTGCCAGCAGCTTAGCGCCCGGAGACACCGGGGAGCTGTTTTTT.